This T cell receptor beta chain was retrieved from a study of shared clonotypes between healthy human individuals. Study-wide points: Rarefaction gave evidence that sorted-subset sequencing remained incomplete despite large depth.

Template for every sorted-subset replicate PCR totaled approximately 200 ng DNA, tens of thousands of T cell genomes. Only in-frame clones appear in the TCRdb table, and some are missing; sequencing was by immunoSEQ multiplex PCR. Among roughly 500,000 clones listed, 95% to 97% were seen once. In germline, CDR1 is LNHNV, CDR2 YYDKDF (reference sequence). V shed 0 bases and J shed 3 bases, with 9 bases lying between them. The CDR3 spans 15 residues. As to this clone: Antigen specificity is unknown.

The rearrangement joins TRBV15 to TRBJ1-5, with unresolved D. This TCR derives from a woman aged 25-40 years in good health. The sample consisted of naive CD4+ T cells sorted from blood. Sample subset: CD45RA+ positively selected. The CDR3 sequence is CATSRDLGNNQPQHF. The CDR3, as DNA: TGTGCCACCAGCAGAGATCTCGGGAACAATCAGCCCCAGCATTTT.